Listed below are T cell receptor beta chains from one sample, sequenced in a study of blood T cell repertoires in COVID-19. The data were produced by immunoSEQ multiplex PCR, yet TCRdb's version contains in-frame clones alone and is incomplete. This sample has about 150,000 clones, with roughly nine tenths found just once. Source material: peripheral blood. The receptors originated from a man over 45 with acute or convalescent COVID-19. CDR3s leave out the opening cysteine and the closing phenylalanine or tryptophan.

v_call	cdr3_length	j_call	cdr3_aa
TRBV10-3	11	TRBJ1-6	AGTGSYNSPLH
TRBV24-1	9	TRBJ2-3	ATSYTDTQY
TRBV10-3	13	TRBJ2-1	AISETSGLNNEQF
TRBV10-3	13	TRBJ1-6	AAGGLSGNRSPLH
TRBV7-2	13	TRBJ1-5	ASSLISYSNQPQH
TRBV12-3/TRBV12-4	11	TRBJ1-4	ASRGQDMEKLF
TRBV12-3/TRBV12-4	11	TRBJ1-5	ASRGSMDQPQH
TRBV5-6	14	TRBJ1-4	ASSTTGVATNEKLF
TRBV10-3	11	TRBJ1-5	AITAGGDQPQH
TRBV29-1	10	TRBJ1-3	SARTGGNTIY
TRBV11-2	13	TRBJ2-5	ASSLSGGAVRAQY
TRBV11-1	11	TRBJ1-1	ASIAGGYTEAF
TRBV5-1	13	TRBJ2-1	ASSSSGSSYNEQF
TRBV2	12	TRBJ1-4	ASSTGTSREKLF
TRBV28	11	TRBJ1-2	ASSQDRGYGYT
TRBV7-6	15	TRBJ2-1	ASSSKSWARRDNEQF
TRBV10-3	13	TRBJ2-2	AISPQQGNTGELF
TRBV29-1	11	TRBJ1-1	SESGNLNTEAF
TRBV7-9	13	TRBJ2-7	ASSPLAGGPYEQY
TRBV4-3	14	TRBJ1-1	ASSPTGQIYYTEAF
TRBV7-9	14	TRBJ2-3	ASSLARRGGADTQY
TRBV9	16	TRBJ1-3	ASSVDLPGVMPGNTIY
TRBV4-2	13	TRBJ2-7	ASSQAGTSGHEQY
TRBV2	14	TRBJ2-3	ASSLGLAGGTDTQY
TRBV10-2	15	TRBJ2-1	ASSEITEGAGSNEQF
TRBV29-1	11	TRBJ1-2	SVGGTSNYGYT
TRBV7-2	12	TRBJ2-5	ASSLRGGWETQY
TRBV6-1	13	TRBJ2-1	ASSELAGPYNEQF
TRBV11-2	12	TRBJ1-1	ASSLGRRNTEAF
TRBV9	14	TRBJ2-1	ASSVGSLAAYNEQF
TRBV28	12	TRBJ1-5	ASSPDMFYQPQH
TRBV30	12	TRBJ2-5	AGTGLTLWETQY
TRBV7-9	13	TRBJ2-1	ASSLVSRSYNEQF
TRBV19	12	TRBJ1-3	ASSMGQNGNTIY
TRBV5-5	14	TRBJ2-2	ASSRTGGRASGELF
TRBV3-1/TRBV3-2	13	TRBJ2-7	ASSLMGGGSREQY
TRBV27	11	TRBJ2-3	ASRDTFTDTQY
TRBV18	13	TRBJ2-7	ASSPGTENTYEQY
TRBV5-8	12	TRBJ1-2	ASSLGVGSYGYT
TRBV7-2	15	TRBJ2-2	ASSLSASGGVTGELF
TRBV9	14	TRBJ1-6	ASSVEAGNYNSPLH
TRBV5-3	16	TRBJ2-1	ARSLRPRPSGFFNEQF